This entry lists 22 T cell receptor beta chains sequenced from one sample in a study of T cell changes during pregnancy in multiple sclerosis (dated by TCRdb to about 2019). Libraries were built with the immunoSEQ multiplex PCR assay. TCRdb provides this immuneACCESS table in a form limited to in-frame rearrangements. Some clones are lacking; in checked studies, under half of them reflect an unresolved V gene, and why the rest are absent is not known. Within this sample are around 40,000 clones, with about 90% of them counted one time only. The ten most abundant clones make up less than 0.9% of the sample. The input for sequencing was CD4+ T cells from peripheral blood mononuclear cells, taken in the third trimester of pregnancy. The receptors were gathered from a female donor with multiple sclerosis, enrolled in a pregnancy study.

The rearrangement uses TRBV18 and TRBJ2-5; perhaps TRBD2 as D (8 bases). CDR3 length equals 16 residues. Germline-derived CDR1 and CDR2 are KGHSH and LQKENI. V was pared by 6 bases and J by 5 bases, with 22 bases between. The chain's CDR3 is CASSRQGAGVVETQYF. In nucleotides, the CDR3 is TGTGCCAGCTCCCGACAGGGAGCGGGAGTCGTGGAGACCCAGTACTTC.

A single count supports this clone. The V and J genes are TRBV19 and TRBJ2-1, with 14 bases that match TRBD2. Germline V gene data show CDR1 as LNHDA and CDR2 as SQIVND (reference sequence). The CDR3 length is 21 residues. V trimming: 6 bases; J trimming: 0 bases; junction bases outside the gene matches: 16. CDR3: CASSTRGGLAGVLSSYNEQFF. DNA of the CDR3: TGTGCCAGTAGCACTAGGGGGGGACTAGCGGGAGTTCTCAGCTCCTACAATGAGCAGTTCTTC.

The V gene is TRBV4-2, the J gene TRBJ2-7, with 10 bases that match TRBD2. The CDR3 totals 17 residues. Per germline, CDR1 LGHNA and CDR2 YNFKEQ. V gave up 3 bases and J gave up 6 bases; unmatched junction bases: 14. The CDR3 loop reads CASSQNSVSGRAVEQYF. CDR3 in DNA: TGTGCCAGCAGCCAGAACTCCGTCAGCGGGAGGGCCGTCGAGCAGTACTTC.

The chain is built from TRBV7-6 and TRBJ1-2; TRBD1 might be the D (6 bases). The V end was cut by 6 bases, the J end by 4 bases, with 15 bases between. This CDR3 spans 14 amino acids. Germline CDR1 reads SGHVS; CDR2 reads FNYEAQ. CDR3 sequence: CASSYIGGSYGYTF. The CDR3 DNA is TGTGCCAGCAGTTATATAGGGGGTAGCTATGGCTACACCTTC.

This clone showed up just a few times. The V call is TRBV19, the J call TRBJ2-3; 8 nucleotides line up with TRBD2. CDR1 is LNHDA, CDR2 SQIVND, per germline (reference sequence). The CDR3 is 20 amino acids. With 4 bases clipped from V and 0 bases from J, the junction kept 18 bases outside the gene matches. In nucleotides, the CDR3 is TGTGCCAGTAGTAAGGGCCTGGCGGTCTCTAGCGGGCAAAGCACAGATACGCAGTATTTT. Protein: CASSKGLAVSSGQSTDTQYF. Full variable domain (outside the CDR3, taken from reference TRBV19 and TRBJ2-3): DGGITQSPKYLFRKEGQNVTLSCEQNLNHDAMYWYRQDPGQGLRLIYYSQIVNDFQKGDIAEGYSVSREKKESFPLTVTSAQKNPTAFYLCASSKGLAVSSGQSTDTQYFGPGTRLTVL.

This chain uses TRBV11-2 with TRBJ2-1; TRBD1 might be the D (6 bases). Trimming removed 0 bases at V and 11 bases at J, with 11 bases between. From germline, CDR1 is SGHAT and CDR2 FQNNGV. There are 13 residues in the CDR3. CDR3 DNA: TGTGCCAGCAGCTTAGATATAACAGGGAAGCAGTTCTTC. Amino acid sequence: CASSLDITGKQFF.

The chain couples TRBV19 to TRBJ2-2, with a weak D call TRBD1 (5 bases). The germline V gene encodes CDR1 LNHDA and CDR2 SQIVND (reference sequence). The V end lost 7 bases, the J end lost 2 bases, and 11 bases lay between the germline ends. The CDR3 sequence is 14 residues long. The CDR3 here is CASIRQPNTGELFF. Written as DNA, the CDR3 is TGTGCCAGTATACGACAGCCAAACACCGGGGAGCTGTTTTTT.

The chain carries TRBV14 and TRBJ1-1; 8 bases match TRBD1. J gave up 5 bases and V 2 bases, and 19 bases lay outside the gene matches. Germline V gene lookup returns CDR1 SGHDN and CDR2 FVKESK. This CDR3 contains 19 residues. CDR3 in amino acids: CASSQIVGFAGGARTEAFF. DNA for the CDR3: TGTGCCAGCAGCCAAATCGTGGGCTTCGCAGGGGGCGCGAGAACTGAAGCTTTCTTT.

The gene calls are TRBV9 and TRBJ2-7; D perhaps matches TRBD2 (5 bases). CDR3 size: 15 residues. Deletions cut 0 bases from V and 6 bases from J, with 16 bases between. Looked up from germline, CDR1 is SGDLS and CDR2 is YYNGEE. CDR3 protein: CASSVGLEDLGEQYF. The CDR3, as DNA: TGTGCCAGCAGCGTAGGGTTGGAGGATCTAGGCGAGCAGTACTTC. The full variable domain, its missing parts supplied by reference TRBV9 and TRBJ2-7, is DSGVTQTPKHLITATGQRVTLRCSPRSGDLSVYWYQQSLDQGLQFLIQYYNGEERAKGNILERFSAQQFPDLHSELNLSSLELGDSALYFCASSVGLEDLGEQYFGPGTRLTVT.

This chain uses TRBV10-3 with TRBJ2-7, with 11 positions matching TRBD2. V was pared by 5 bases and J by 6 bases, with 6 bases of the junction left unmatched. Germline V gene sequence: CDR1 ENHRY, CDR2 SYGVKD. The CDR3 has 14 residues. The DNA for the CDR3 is TGTGCCATCAGTACTAGCGGGAGTTGGAGCGAGCAGTACTTC. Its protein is CAISTSGSWSEQYF.

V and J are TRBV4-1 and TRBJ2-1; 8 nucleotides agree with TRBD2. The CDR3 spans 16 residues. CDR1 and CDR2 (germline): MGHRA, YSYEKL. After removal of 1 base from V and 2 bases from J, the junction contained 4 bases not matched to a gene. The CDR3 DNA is TGCGCCAGCAGCCAAGGAATAGCGGGGACCTACAATGAGCAGTTCTTC. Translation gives CASSQGIAGTYNEQFF.

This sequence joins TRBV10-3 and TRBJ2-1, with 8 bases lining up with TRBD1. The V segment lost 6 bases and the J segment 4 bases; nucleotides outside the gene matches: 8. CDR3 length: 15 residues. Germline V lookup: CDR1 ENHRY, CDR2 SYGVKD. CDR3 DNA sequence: TGTGCCATCAGCGCTGACAGGGGACCATACAATGAGCAGTTCTTC. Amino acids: CAISADRGPYNEQFF.

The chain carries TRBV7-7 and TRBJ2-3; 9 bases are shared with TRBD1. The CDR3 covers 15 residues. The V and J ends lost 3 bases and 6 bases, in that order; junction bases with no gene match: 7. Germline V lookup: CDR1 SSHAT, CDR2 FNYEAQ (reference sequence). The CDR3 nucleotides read TGTGCCAGCAGCTTTGGGACAGGGATGCTCGATACGCAGTATTTT. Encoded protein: CASSFGTGMLDTQYF.

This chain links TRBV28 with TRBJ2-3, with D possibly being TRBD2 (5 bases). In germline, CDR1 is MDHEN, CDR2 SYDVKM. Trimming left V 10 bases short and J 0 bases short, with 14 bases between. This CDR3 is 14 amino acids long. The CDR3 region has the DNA TGTGCCACCGTCTTCGGGATAAGCACAGATACGCAGTATTTT. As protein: CATVFGISTDTQYF.

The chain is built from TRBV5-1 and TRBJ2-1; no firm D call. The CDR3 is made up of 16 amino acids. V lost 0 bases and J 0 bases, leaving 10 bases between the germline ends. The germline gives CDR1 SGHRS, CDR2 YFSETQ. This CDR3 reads CASSLGLGLSYNEQFF. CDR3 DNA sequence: TGCGCCAGCAGCTTGGGTTTGGGCCTCTCCTACAATGAGCAGTTCTTC.

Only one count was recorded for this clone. CDR3 region: CAWQQGEVQYF. The DNA of the CDR3 is TGTGCCTGGCAACAGGGGGAGGTTCAGTACTTC. The chain combines TRBV30 with TRBJ2-4; TRBD1 agrees at 8 bases. CDR1 and CDR2 from the germline V gene are GTSNPN and SVGIG (reference sequence). Trimming at V came to 5 bases and at J to 11 bases, leaving 5 bases not matched to a gene. This CDR3 is 11 amino acids long.

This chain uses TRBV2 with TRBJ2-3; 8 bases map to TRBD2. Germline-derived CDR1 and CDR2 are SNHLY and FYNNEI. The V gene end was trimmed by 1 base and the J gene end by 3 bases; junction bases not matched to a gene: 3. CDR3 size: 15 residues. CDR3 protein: CASSEVTGGTDTQYF. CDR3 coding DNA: TGTGCCAGCAGTGAAGTAACGGGAGGGACAGATACGCAGTATTTT.

Here the CDR3 reads CASSQEGVLAGAYNEQFF. The CDR3 nucleotides read TGCGCCAGCAGCCAAGAGGGGGTACTAGCGGGAGCCTACAATGAGCAGTTCTTC. This chain joins TRBV4-1 and TRBJ2-1; TRBD2 aligns across 11 bases. The V and J ends lost 0 bases and 2 bases, in that order; junction bases with no gene match: 6. Germline CDR1 reads MGHRA; CDR2 reads YSYEKL. CDR3 length: 18 amino acids.

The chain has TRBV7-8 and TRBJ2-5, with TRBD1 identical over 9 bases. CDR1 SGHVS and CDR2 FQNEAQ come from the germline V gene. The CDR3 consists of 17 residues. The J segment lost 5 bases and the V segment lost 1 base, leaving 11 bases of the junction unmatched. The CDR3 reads CASSLGIRDRGKETQYF. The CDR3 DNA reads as TGTGCCAGCAGCTTAGGAATTCGAGACAGGGGGAAGGAGACCCAGTACTTC.

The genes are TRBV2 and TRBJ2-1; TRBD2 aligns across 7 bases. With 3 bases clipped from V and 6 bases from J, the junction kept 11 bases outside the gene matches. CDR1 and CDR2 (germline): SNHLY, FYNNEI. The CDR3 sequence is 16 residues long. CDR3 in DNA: TGTGCCAGCAGTGAGGGGAGGGATAGGTTTGCCAATGAGCAGTTCTTC. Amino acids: CASSEGRDRFANEQFF.

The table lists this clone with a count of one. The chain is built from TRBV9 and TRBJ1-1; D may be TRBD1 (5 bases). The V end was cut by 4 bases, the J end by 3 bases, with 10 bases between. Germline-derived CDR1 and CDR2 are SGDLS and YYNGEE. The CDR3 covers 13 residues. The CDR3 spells CASSLGRDTEAFF. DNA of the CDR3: TGTGCCAGCAGCCTTGGCAGGGACACTGAAGCTTTCTTT.

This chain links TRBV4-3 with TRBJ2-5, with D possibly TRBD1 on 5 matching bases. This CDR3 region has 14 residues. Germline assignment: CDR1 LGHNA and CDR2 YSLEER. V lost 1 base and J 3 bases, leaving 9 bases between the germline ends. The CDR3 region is CASSQGQGEETQYF. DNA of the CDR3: TGCGCCAGCAGCCAAGGGCAAGGGGAAGAGACCCAGTACTTC.